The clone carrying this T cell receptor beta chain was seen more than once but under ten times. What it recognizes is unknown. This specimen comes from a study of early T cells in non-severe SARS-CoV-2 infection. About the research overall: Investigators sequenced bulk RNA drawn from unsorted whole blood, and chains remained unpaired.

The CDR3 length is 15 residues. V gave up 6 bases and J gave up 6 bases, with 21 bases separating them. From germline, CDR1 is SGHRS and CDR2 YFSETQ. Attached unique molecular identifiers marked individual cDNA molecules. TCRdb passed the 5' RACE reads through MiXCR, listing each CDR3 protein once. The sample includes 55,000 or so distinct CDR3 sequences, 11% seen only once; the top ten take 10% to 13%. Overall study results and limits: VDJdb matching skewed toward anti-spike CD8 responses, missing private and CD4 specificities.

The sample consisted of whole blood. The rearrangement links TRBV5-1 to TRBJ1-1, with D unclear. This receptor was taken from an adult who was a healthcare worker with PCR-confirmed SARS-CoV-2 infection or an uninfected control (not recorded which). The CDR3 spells CASNLLPEGSPEAFF. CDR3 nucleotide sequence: TGCGCCAGCAACTTATTGCCGGAGGGTTCTCCTGAAGCTTTCTTT.